Shown below are 10 T cell receptor beta chains from a single sample sequenced in a study of T cells in localized non-small cell lung cancer. The table came from immunoSEQ multiplex PCR; TCRdb's copy has only in-frame clones and leaves some out. The sample consists of about 72,000 clones, 84% of them appearing once. The source material was peripheral blood, sampled before any cancer treatment. The receptors derive from a female donor aged 60 or older with stage I lung adenocarcinoma.

The chain links TRBV2 to TRBJ2-3, with a possible D match to TRBD1 (6 bases). Germline CDR1 and CDR2: SNHLY and FYNNEI. This CDR3 comprises 14 residues. V lost 6 bases and J 1 base, leaving 11 bases between the germline ends. This chain's CDR3 is CASRDSDGTDTQYF. Written as DNA, the CDR3 is TGTGCCAGCAGGGACAGCGACGGCACAGATACGCAGTATTTT.

The rearrangement joins TRBV11-3 to TRBJ2-5, with 9 bases lining up with TRBD2. V shed 4 bases, J shed 5 bases, and the junction held 5 bases outside the gene matches. The CDR3 is made up of 14 amino acids. Germline V gives CDR1 SGHNT, CDR2 YENEEA. CDR3 DNA: TGTGCCAGCAGCTCCTCCACTAGCGGGGAGACCCAGTACTTC. Amino acids: CASSSSTSGETQYF.

The chain is built from TRBV6-5 and TRBJ2-2, with D hard to call. V was shortened by 1 base and J by 6 bases, with 6 bases between the two germline ends. The CDR3 has 13 residues. Germline CDR1 is MNHEY and CDR2 is SVGAGI. The CDR3 coding sequence is TGTGCCAGCAGTTACTACGGTTCCGGGGAGCTGTTTTTT. It encodes CASSYYGSGELFF.

The rearrangement joins TRBV19 to TRBJ1-1; no reliable D call. CDR3 length equals 13 residues. Trimming pared 4 bases from V and 1 base from J, leaving 7 bases between. CDR1 is LNHDA and CDR2 is SQIVND in the germline V gene (reference sequence). The CDR3 is CASSKDRNTEAFF. CDR3 in DNA: TGTGCCAGTAGTAAGGATCGGAACACTGAAGCTTTCTTT.

The CDR3 bases are TGCGCCAGCAGTCAATCGAGGGAAAAACTGTTTTTT. The encoded protein is CASSQSREKLFF. The chain employs TRBV23-1 and TRBJ1-4; no reliable D call. TRBV23-1 is sorted into the ORF group, with uncertain function. This CDR3 has 12 residues. V lost 0 bases to trimming and J lost 8 bases, with 4 bases between them.

This chain uses TRBV6-5 with TRBJ2-7, with D possibly being TRBD1 or TRBD2 (5 bases each). Germline V gene data show CDR1 as MNHEY and CDR2 as SVGAGI. Trimming shortened V by 4 bases and J by 4 bases, and 11 bases separated the two germline ends. The CDR3 length is 13 residues. CDR3 DNA sequence: TGTGCCAGCAGTTCCCCGGGGCTGTACGAGCAGTACTTC. Residues: CASSSPGLYEQYF.

The V and J genes are TRBV19 and TRBJ1-4, with D perhaps matching TRBD1 (5 bases). This CDR3 is 15 amino acids long. CDR1 and CDR2 (germline): LNHDA, SQIVND (reference sequence). Trimming removed 11 bases from V and 2 bases from J, with 18 bases in between. For the CDR3, the DNA is TGTGCCTCTAAGGAGAGGGGAGGGACTAATGAAAAACTGTTTTTT. This translates into CASKERGGTNEKLFF.

The rearrangement uses TRBV27 and TRBJ2-1; 9 positions match TRBD1. With V trimmed by 5 bases and J by 13 bases, 6 bases remained unmatched. The CDR3 spans 12 residues. Per the germline V gene, CDR1 is MNHEY and CDR2 is SMNVEV (reference sequence). DNA of the CDR3: TGTGCCAGCAGTATACAGGGGGCGAAACAGTTCTTC. The encoded protein is CASSIQGAKQFF.

The chain carries TRBV6-1 and TRBJ1-6; D not resolved. V dropped 7 bases and J dropped 5 bases, with 9 bases sitting between them. The CDR3 is made up of 13 amino acids. Germline V CDR1 and CDR2: MNHNS, SASEGT. Written as DNA, the CDR3 is TGTGCCAGCAAAATCGGGAATAATTCACCCCTCCACTTT. This translates into CASKIGNNSPLHF.

V and J are TRBV7-2 and TRBJ2-3, with D unresolved. Trimming took 4 bases from V and 4 from J, leaving 6 bases between them. The CDR3 extends over 12 amino acids. Germline values: CDR1 SGHTA, CDR2 FQGNSA. The CDR3 DNA reads as TGTGCCAGCAGCTCCTATTCAGATACGCAGTATTTT. This codes for CASSSYSDTQYF.